The sample holds a few counts of the clone carrying this T cell receptor (beta chain). Its antigen remains unknown. Each CDR3 protein gets one entry after TCRdb re-called the RACE reads with MiXCR. The sample includes over 85,000 distinct CDR3 sequences, roughly 10% seen only once; the top ten take approximately 3.4%. The data derive from a study of human T cells and chemical hapten exposure. General study points: PT1 expanded TCR numbers rose with patch test score.

The V and J ends lost 5 bases and 11 bases respectively, with 10 bases between them. The CDR3 has 11 amino acids. Germline V gene sequence: CDR1 SGHTA, CDR2 FQGNSA. Regarding time point: pre-sensitization, week 0. The treatment denotes: therapeutic diphenylcyclopropenone sensitization with weekly scalp DPC. The chain is built from TRBV7-2 and TRBJ2-1, with D perhaps TRBD1 (6 bases). The TCR comes from a woman in her sixties or seventies with alopecia areata. Some clones in this sample may be carry-over from other donors' samples. This sample comprised whole blood, obtained in connection with sensitization to the hapten diphenylcyclopropenone (DPC). The CDR3 here is CASSDRLKQFF. The DNA for the CDR3 is TGTGCCAGCAGCGACAGGTTAAAGCAGTTCTTC.